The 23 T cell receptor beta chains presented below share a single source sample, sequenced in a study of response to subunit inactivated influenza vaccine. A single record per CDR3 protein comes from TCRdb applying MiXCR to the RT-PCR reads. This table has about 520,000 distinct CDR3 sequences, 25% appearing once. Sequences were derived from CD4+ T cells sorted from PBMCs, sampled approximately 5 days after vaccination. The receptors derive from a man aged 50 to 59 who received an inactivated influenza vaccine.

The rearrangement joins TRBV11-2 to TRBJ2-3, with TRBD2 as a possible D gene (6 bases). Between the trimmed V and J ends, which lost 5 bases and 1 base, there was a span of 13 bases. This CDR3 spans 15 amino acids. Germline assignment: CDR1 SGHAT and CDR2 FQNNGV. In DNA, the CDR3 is TGTGCCAGCAGCATCGGGAGTCCTGGCACAGATACGCAGTATTTT. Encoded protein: CASSIGSPGTDTQYF.

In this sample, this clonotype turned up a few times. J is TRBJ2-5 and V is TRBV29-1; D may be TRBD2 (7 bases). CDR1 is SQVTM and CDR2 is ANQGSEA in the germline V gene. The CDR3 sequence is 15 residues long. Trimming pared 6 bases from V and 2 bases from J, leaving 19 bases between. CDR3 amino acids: CSVRMGGGPQETQYF. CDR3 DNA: TGCAGCGTCAGGATGGGAGGGGGACCGCAAGAGACCCAGTACTTC.

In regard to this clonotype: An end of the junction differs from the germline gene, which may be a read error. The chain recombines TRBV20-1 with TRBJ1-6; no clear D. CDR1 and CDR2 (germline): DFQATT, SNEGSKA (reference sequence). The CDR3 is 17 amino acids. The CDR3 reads CCARDKTPGMVGSPLHF. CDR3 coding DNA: TGCTGTGCTAGAGACAAAACCCCCGGCATGGTTGGTTCACCCCTCCACTTT.

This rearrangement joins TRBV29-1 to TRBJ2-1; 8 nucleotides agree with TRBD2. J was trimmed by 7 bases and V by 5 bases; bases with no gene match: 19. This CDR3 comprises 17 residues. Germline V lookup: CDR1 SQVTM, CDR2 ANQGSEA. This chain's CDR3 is CSVIGVVYSGGRNEQFF. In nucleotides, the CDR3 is TGCAGCGTTATCGGCGTTGTCTACTCGGGGGGGAGGAATGAGCAGTTCTTC.

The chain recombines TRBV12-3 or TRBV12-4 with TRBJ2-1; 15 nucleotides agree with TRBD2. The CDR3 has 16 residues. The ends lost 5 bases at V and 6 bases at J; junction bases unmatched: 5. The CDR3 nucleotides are TGTGCCAGCAGTCGGACTAGCGGGAGGGCCTCCAATGAGCAGTTCTTC. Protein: CASSRTSGRASNEQFF.

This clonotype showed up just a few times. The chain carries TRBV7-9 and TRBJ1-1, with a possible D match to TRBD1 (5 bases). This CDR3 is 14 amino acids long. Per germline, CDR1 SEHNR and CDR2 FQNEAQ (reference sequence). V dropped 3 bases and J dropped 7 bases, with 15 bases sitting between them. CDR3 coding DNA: TGTGCCAGCAGCTTGGGGCAGGTTACCCATGAAGCTTTCTTT. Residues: CASSLGQVTHEAFF.

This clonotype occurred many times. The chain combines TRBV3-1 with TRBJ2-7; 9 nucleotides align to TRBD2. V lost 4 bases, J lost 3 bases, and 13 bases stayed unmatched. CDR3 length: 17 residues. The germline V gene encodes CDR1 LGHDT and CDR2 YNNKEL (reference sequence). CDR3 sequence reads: CASSPEKLAGANYEQYF. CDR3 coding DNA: TGTGCCAGCAGCCCGGAAAAGTTAGCGGGAGCGAACTACGAGCAGTACTTC.

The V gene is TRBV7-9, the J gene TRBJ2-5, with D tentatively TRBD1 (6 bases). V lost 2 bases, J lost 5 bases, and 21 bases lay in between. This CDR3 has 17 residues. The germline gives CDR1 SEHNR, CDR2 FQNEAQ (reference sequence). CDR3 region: CASSLLISGLGGETQYF. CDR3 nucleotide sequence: TGTGCCAGCAGCTTATTGATCAGCGGCCTTGGGGGCGAGACCCAGTACTTC.

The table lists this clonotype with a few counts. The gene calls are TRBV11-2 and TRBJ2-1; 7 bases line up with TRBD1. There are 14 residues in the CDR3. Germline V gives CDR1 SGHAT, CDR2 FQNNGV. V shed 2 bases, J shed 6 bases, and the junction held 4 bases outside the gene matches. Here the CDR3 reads CASSLHRDSNEQFF. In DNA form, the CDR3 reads TGTGCCAGCAGCTTACATCGGGACAGCAATGAGCAGTTCTTC.

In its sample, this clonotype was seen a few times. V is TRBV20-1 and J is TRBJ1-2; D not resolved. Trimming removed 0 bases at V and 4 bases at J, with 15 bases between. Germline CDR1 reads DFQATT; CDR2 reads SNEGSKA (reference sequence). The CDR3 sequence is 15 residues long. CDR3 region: CSARDLLVEVYGYTF. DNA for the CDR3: TGCAGTGCTAGAGATCTGTTGGTAGAGGTCTATGGCTACACCTTC.

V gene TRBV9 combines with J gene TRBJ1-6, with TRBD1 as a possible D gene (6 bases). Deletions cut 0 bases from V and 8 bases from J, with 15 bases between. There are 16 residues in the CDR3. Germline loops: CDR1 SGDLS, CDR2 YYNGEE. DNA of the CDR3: TGTGCCAGCAGCGTAGGTACCGGGACAACACATTCACCCCTCCACTTT. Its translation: CASSVGTGTTHSPLHF.

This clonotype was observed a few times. The CDR3 coding sequence is TGTGCCATCAGTGAACAGACCTATGGCTACACCTTC. Amino acids: CAISEQTYGYTF. The genes are TRBV10-3 and TRBJ1-2; D gene ambiguous. Germline V gives CDR1 ENHRY, CDR2 SYGVKD. V was clipped by 3 bases and J by 4 bases, with 6 bases between them. This CDR3 is 12 amino acids long.

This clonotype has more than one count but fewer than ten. Here the CDR3 DNA reads TGTGCCAGCAGAGATAGCGGGGGGGCCAGCTCCTACAATGAGCAGTTCTTC. Its protein product is CASRDSGGASSYNEQFF. This chain joins TRBV6-2 or TRBV6-3 and TRBJ2-1, with 11 bases identical to TRBD2. Germline V gene sequence: CDR1 MNHEY, CDR2 SVGEGT. Unmatched junction bases numbered 7, after V lost 6 bases and J lost 0 bases. The CDR3 totals 17 residues.

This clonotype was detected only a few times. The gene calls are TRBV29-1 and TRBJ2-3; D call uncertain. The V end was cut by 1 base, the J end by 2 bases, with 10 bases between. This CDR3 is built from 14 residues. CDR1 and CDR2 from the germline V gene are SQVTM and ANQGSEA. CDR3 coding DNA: TGCAGCGTTGAAGCGGCAGGCCACACAGATACGCAGTATTTT. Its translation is CSVEAAGHTDTQYF.

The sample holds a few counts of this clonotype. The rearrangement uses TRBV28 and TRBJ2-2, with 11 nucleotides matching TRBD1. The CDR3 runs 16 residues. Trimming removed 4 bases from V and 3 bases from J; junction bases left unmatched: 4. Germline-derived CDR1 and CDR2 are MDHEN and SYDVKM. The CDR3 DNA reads TGTGCCAGCAGTTCGGGACAGGGGGGGCACACCGGGGAGCTGTTTTTT. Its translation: CASSSGQGGHTGELFF.

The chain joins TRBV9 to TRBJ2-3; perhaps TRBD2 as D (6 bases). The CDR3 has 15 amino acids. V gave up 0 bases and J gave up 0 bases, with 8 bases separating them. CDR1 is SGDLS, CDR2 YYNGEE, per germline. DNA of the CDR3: TGTGCCAGCAGCGTAGGGGACTTCAGCACAGATACGCAGTATTTT. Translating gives CASSVGDFSTDTQYF.

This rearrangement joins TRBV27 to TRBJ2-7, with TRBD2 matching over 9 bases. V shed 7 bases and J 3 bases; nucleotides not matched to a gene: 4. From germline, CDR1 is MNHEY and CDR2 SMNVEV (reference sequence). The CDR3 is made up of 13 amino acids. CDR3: CASKRLADYEQYF. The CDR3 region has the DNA TGTGCCAGCAAAAGACTAGCGGACTACGAGCAGTACTTC.

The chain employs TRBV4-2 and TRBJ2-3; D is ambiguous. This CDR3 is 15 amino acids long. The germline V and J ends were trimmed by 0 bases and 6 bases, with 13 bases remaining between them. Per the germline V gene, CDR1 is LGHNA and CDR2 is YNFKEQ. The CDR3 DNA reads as TGTGCCAGCAGCCAAGACGGCATTGAATCGGATACGCAGTATTTT. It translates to CASSQDGIESDTQYF.

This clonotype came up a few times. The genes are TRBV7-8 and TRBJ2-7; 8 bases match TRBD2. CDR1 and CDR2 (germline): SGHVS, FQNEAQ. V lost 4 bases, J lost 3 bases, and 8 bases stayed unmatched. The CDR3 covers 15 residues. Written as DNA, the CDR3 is TGTGCCAGCAGCTCCGGACTAGCACACCACTACGAGCAGTACTTC. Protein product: CASSSGLAHHYEQYF.

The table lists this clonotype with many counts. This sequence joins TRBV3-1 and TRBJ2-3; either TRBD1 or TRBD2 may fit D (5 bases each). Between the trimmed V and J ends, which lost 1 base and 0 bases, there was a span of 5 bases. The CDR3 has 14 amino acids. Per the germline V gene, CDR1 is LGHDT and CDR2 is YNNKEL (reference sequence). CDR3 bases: TGTGCCAGCAGCCAAGGGGGGAGCACAGATACGCAGTATTTT. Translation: CASSQGGSTDTQYF.

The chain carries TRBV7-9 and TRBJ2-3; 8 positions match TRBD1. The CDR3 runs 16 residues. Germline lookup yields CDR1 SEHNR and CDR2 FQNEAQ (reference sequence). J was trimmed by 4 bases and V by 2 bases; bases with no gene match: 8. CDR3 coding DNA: TGTGCCAGCAGCTTAAACCAGGGGGCAGTCGCAGATACGCAGTATTTT. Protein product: CASSLNQGAVADTQYF.

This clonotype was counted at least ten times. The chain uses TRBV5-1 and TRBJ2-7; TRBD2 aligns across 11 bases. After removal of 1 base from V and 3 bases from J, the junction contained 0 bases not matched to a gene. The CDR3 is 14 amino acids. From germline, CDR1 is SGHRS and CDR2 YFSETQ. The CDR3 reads CASSLTSGSYEQYF. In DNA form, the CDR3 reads TGCGCCAGCAGCTTGACTAGCGGGAGCTACGAGCAGTACTTC. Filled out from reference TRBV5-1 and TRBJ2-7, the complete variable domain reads KAGVTQTPRYLIKTRGQQVTLSCSPISGHRSVSWYQQTPGQGLQFLFEYFSETQRNKGNFPGRFSGRQFSNSRSEMNVSTLELGDSALYLCASSLTSGSYEQYFGPGTRLTVT.

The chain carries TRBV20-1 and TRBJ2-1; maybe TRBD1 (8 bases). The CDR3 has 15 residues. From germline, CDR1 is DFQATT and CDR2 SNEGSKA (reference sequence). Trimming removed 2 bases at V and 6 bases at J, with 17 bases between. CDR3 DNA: TGCAGTGCTAGAACCGGACAGGGAGGGGGCAATGAGCAGTTCTTC. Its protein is CSARTGQGGGNEQFF.